The source of this T cell receptor (beta chain) is a study of cytomegalovirus exposure and HLA in healthy donors. Study observations and caveats: Some TCR beta chains (about 170 of them) were listed as cytomegalovirus-associated. In vitro, a few CMV-associated chains proved specific for CMV antigens. Later, an analysis found that TCR clusters from the first cohort tended to co-occur in the 120 or so validation repertoires.

The germline CDR1 and CDR2 sequences are SEHNR and FQNEAQ (reference sequence). The CDR3 is made up of 16 amino acids. V shed 1 base, J shed 4 bases, and the junction held 10 bases outside the gene matches. Worth noting for this clone: Antigen specificity is unknown.

Assay used: immunoSEQ multiplex PCR; TCRdb lists only in-frame clones, some missing. The profile shows roughly 75,000 clones, roughly 94% of them singletons. The chain combines TRBV7-9 with TRBJ2-7, with 7 bases aligning to TRBD1. The TCR was taken from a woman aged 18-35 years in good health and CMV-seropositive. The sequenced sample consisted of PBMCs. CDR3 DNA: TGTGCCAGCAGCTTAGGGACAGGAGTCCTCGGGTACGAGCAGTACTTC. It is translated as CASSLGTGVLGYEQYF.